This TCR beta chain was documented in a study of blood T cell repertoires in COVID-19. The overall study: Both acute and convalescent COVID-19 samples were obtained from the United States, Italy and Spain. Nucleic acid was either cDNA or gDNA, and it came from T cells, B-cell-depleted T cells, or PBMCs.

Original analysis: By means of reference gene primer amplification, nucleated cell counts were estimated. Method: immunoSEQ multiplex PCR; TCRdb's copy keeps in-frame clones and lacks some. That table furnishes V, J and clone size, whereas the DNA furnished D and trimming. The data contain 200,000 to 250,000 clones, around 80% of them singletons. The CDR3 has 15 residues. Trimming cost V 0 bases and J 3 bases; bases outside gene matches: 3. Germline V gene data show CDR1 as WNHNN and CDR2 as SYGVQD (reference sequence). The V and J genes are TRBV10-1 and TRBJ2-3; 7 nucleotides agree with TRBD1. The TCR originated in a human donor in a cohort sampled during active COVID-19. Sequenced sample: peripheral blood. CDR3 in amino acids: CASSESGGSTDTQYF. CDR3 nucleotide sequence: TGCGCCAGCAGTGAGTCAGGGGGCTCAACAGATACGCAGTATTTT.